Given below is one TCR beta chain in context. Its cognate antigen is unknown. This sample is drawn from a study of PD-1 blockade in classical Hodgkin lymphoma. Whole-study results and caveats: Possible causes of repertoire differences, disease activity or prior therapy, remain undefined. Newly diagnosed patients had baseline TCR diversity that was reportedly lower than that of healthy donors.

Noted time point: newly diagnosed, previously untreated cHL patient sample. A comparison was provided by newly diagnosed, untreated classical Hodgkin lymphoma PBMCs. V was shortened by 2 bases and J by 2 bases, with 8 bases between the two germline ends. Germline CDR1 SGHDT, CDR2 YYEEEE. The CDR3 totals 15 residues. The repertoire was sequenced with immunoSEQ multiplex PCR; TCRdb's copy has only in-frame clones and lacks some. This table holds around 26,000 clones, 90% to 95% found once. This clonotype was obtained from a human donor with classical Hodgkin lymphoma. Sequences were obtained from peripheral blood mononuclear cells (PBMCs). The rearrangement links TRBV5-6 to TRBJ2-6; D gene ambiguous. The chain's CDR3 is CASSLGVPGANVLTF. The CDR3 region has the DNA TGTGCCAGCAGCTTAGGCGTTCCTGGGGCCAACGTCCTGACTTTC.